A selection of T cell receptor beta chains follows, all from one sample in a study of STAT5B mutations in CD4+ large granular lymphocyte leukemia. Here immunoSEQ multiplex PCR was the method, and the copy in TCRdb shows in-frame clones only, minus some. The sample lists fewer than 45,000 clones, about 81% seen once, with 0.35% in the top ten. Sequencing was carried out using CD4+ T cells from blood buffy coats. The receptor set was obtained from a human donor in good health. The CDR3 runs from the conserved cysteine through the conserved F or W. Fields, in order: clone size, V gene, D gene, J gene, CDR3 protein, CDR3 DNA. The D gene is left open where the match is weak. Size is omitted from some rows. Given values are once, few, many or a class for expanded clones.

>few|TRBV30|-|TRBJ1-2
CAWSRRAPSGYTF
TGTGCCTGGAGCCGCCGGGCTCCTAGTGGCTACACCTTC
>-|TRBV29-1|-|TRBJ2-3
CSVVDYNTDTQYF
TGCAGCGTTGTGGACTATAACACAGATACGCAGTATTTT
>-|TRBV6-1|TRBD2|TRBJ2-3
CASSEGVGRADTQYF
TGTGCCAGCAGTGAAGGGGTCGGGAGGGCAGATACGCAGTATTTT
>-|TRBV4-1|TRBD1|TRBJ1-2
CASSSYSGQVRKYGYTF
TGCGCCAGCAGCTCATACTCAGGACAGGTTCGAAAATATGGCTACACCTTC
>-|TRBV2|TRBD1|TRBJ1-5
CASSRGQASNQPQHF
TGTGCCAGCAGTCGTGGACAGGCGAGCAATCAGCCCCAGCATTTT
>-|TRBV2|-|TRBJ2-7
CASSRTYEQYF
TGTGCCAGCAGTCGTACCTACGAGCAGTACTTC
>-|TRBV27|-|TRBJ2-1
CASSLSWAGVYEQFF
TGTGCCAGCAGTTTATCGTGGGCCGGGGTGTATGAGCAGTTCTTC
>-|TRBV11-2|TRBD2|TRBJ2-1
CASSLDLTSGRRTNEQFF
TGTGCCAGCAGCTTAGATCTGACTAGCGGGAGGAGGACCAATGAGCAGTTCTTC
>-|TRBV6-1|TRBD2|TRBJ2-3
CASTRLAGGTDTQYF
TGTGCCAGCACTCGACTAGCGGGGGGCACAGATACGCAGTATTTT
>-|TRBV19|TRBD1|TRBJ1-1
CASKGQGAGNTEAFF
TGTGCCAGTAAGGGCCAGGGGGCGGGGAACACTGAAGCTTTCTTT
>-|TRBV15|TRBD2|TRBJ2-4
CATSRSGTERNIQYF
TGTGCCACCAGCAGGAGCGGGACTGAAAGGAACATTCAGTACTTC
>-|TRBV2|TRBD2|TRBJ2-3
CASSLAGDSKDTQYF
TGTGCCAGCAGTTTAGCGGGAGACTCGAAAGATACGCAGTATTTT
>-|TRBV10-2|TRBD2|TRBJ2-3
CASSEGLAGGSTDTQYF
TGCGCCAGCAGTGAGGGACTAGCGGGAGGGAGCACAGATACGCAGTATTTT
>-|TRBV7-2|-|TRBJ2-5
CASSLGGSEGETQYF
TGTGCCAGCAGCTTAGGAGGCAGCGAGGGAGAGACCCAGTACTTC
>few|TRBV7-6|-|TRBJ2-3
CASSRASTDTQYF
TGTGCCAGCAGCCGGGCTAGCACAGATACGCAGTATTTT
>-|TRBV6-5|TRBD2|TRBJ2-7
CASSYFGLAGHQYF
TGTGCCAGCAGTTATTTCGGACTAGCGGGCCACCAGTACTTC
>-|TRBV2|TRBD1|TRBJ2-2
CASKEQGVGELFF
TGTGCCAGCAAAGAACAGGGGGTCGGGGAGCTGTTTTTT
>-|TRBV18|TRBD1|TRBJ2-7
CASSLGQGAYEQYF
TGTGCCAGCTCACTAGGGCAGGGGGCCTACGAGCAGTACTTC
>-|TRBV5-1|-|TRBJ1-1
CASTLQGVATEAFF
TGCGCCAGCACCTTACAGGGTGTGGCTACTGAAGCTTTCTTT
>once|TRBV30|TRBD2|TRBJ2-7
CAWEGTSGVSSYEQYF
TGTGCCTGGGAGGGGACTAGCGGGGTTAGCTCCTACGAGCAGTACTTC
>-|TRBV6-5|-|TRBJ1-2
CASSRQTAANYGYTF
TGTGCCAGCAGCCGTCAAACGGCTGCTAACTATGGCTACACCTTC
>-|TRBV28|-|TRBJ1-1
CASSLIVNTEAFF
TGTGCCAGCAGTTTGATAGTGAACACTGAAGCTTTCTTT
>-|TRBV6-1|TRBD2|TRBJ2-3
CASSETAVMVAGGLPDTQYF
TGTGCCAGCAGTGAAACGGCCGTCATGGTAGCGGGCGGCTTACCAGATACGCAGTATTTT
>once|TRBV9|TRBD1|TRBJ1-1
CASSPQTGRTEAFF
TGTGCCAGCAGCCCCCAGACAGGGCGGACTGAAGCTTTCTTT
>-|TRBV2|-|TRBJ1-5
CASSVIGPQHF
TGTGCCAGCAGTGTGATAGGCCCCCAGCATTTT
>-|TRBV7-2|-|TRBJ1-5
CASSTSGGLGSSPQHF
TGTGCCAGCAGCACTAGCGGGGGATTGGGTTCGTCGCCCCAGCATTTT
>-|TRBV6-6|-|TRBJ1-4
CASRGGLSGKLFF
TGTGCCAGCAGGGGGGGACTCTCGGGAAAACTGTTTTTT
>-|TRBV5-1|TRBD1|TRBJ1-5
CASSPGQFDQPQHF
TGCGCCAGCAGCCCGGGACAGTTCGATCAGCCCCAGCATTTT
>few|TRBV7-6|-|TRBJ1-1
CASSSDSNTEAFF
TGTGCCAGCAGCTCGGACAGTAACACTGAAGCTTTCTTT
>-|TRBV2|TRBD1|TRBJ2-7
CASSNNRGPIPYEQYF
TGTGCCAGCAGTAACAACAGGGGGCCCATCCCCTACGAGCAGTACTTC
>-|TRBV19|-|TRBJ1-1
CASSTHTENTEAFF
TGTGCCAGTAGTACACACACAGAGAACACTGAAGCTTTCTTT
>few|TRBV10-3|TRBD1|TRBJ1-1
CAIQGAGMNTEAFF
TGTGCCATCCAGGGGGCGGGCATGAACACTGAAGCTTTCTTT
>once|TRBV27|-|TRBJ2-5
CASSLRPRETQYF
TGTGCCAGCAGTTTACGACCCCGGGAGACCCAGTACTTC
>-|TRBV19|-|TRBJ1-1
CASSLNTEAFF
TGTGCCAGTAGTCTGAACACTGAAGCTTTCTTT
>-|TRBV4-3|TRBD1|TRBJ1-2
CASSRQGQTDTNYGYTF
TGCGCCAGCAGCCGACAGGGACAGACGGACACTAACTATGGCTACACCTTC
>-|TRBV6-5|TRBD1|TRBJ2-7
CASRYRGEQYF
TGTGCCAGCAGGTACAGGGGCGAGCAGTACTTC
>-|TRBV7-9|TRBD1|TRBJ2-7
CASSLQGAQMEEQYF
TGTGCCAGCAGCTTACAGGGGGCGCAGATGGAAGAGCAGTACTTC
>-|TRBV5-1|TRBD1|TRBJ2-3
CASSSGQDTDTQYF
TGCGCCAGCAGCTCTGGACAGGACACAGATACGCAGTATTTT
>-|TRBV11-2|TRBD2|TRBJ2-4
CASSFVTGGPHIQYF
TGTGCCAGCAGCTTCGTAACGGGAGGGCCCCACATTCAGTACTTC
>-|TRBV14|TRBD1|TRBJ2-2
CASSQLNEGQGASTGELFF
TGTGCCAGCAGCCAACTAAATGAGGGACAGGGGGCTAGCACCGGGGAGCTGTTTTTT
>-|TRBV10-2|TRBD2|TRBJ2-7
CASTGTNAYEQYF
TGCGCCAGTACCGGGACTAACGCCTACGAGCAGTACTTC
>once|TRBV7-8|-|TRBJ1-1
CASSVQTESYTEAFF
TGTGCCAGCAGCGTTCAAACAGAATCCTACACTGAAGCTTTCTTT